The 19 T cell receptor beta chains below all came from one sample that was sequenced in a study of T cells in Graves' hyperthyroidism and ophthalmopathy. Template material for amplifying TCR beta CDR3 regions consisted of RNA transcripts. With the HTBI primer set, the TCR CDR3 went through a first round of RT-PCR. TCRdb used MiXCR to reprocess the multiplex PCR reads, holding one entry per CDR3 protein. The data show fewer than 500,000 distinct CDR3 sequences, approximately 14% seen once. Sequencing used blood. These receptors were collected from a woman aged 25 to 39 with Graves' ophthalmopathy.

The rearrangement links TRBV27 to TRBJ2-1; no clear D gene. CDR3 length: 14 residues. CDR1 and CDR2 from the germline V gene are MNHEY and SMNVEV (reference sequence). V dropped 3 bases and J dropped 8 bases, with 14 bases sitting between them. The CDR3 DNA is TGTGCCAGCAGTTTTTCTAGTATTAACGATGAGCAGTTCTTC. Translated: CASSFSSINDEQFF.

This clonotype was recorded at least ten times. The CDR3 nucleotides are TGTGCCAGCGGCAGGGGACAGCGCACAGATACGCAGTATTTT. It yields the protein CASGRGQRTDTQYF. The V and J genes are TRBV7-9 and TRBJ2-3, with 7 bases matching TRBD1. CDR1 is SEHNR, CDR2 FQNEAQ, per germline (reference sequence). The CDR3 is made up of 14 amino acids. J gave up 1 base and V 8 bases, and 6 bases lay outside the gene matches.

This clonotype came up many times. The rearrangement links TRBV3-1 to TRBJ2-5; 8 bases align to TRBD2. Germline lookup yields CDR1 LGHDT and CDR2 YNNKEL (reference sequence). This CDR3 comprises 16 residues. V shed 4 bases, J shed 5 bases, and the junction held 12 bases outside the gene matches. This CDR3 is CASSPLRGGRGETQYF. CDR3 bases: TGTGCCAGCAGCCCCCTCCGGGGGGGTCGCGGGGAGACCCAGTACTTC.

This clonotype was detected ten times or more. This rearrangement joins TRBV12-3 or TRBV12-4 to TRBJ2-7, with D hard to call. CDR3 size: 12 residues. The V end lost 5 bases, the J end lost 4 bases, and 9 bases lay between the germline ends. The CDR3 bases are TGTGCCAGCAGTCGACAACTATACGAGCAGTACTTC. It specifies CASSRQLYEQYF.

This clonotype was seen repeatedly, ten times or more. This rearrangement joins TRBV20-1 to TRBJ2-5; D is possibly TRBD2 (6 bases). CDR1 is DFQATT, CDR2 SNEGSKA, per germline (reference sequence). The CDR3 totals 14 residues. Trimming pared 0 bases from V and 5 bases from J, leaving 13 bases between. For the CDR3, the DNA is TGCAGTGCTAGAGATGGGGGGTATCGGGAGACCCAGTACTTC. As protein: CSARDGGYRETQYF.

This clonotype was seen ten or more times. This chain uses TRBV5-1 with TRBJ2-7, with 7 bases that match TRBD1. With 5 bases clipped from V and 3 bases from J, the junction kept 8 bases outside the gene matches. The CDR3 covers 14 residues. Germline V gene sequence: CDR1 SGHRS, CDR2 YFSETQ. The CDR3 nucleotides are TGCGCCAGCAGAACGACGACAGGGATCTACGAGCAGTACTTC. Amino acid sequence: CASRTTTGIYEQYF.

This chain uses TRBV10-3 with TRBJ2-7; no clear D. Germline V gene data show CDR1 as ENHRY and CDR2 as SYGVKD. V was cut by 6 bases and J by 6 bases, with 15 bases left in between. The CDR3 runs to 13 residues. The CDR3 coding sequence is TGTGCCATCAGCTCCCACGGGTCGGGCGAGCAGTACTTC. Protein product: CAISSHGSGEQYF.

This clonotype was seen a handful of times. The chain combines TRBV6-1 with TRBJ1-1; 12 positions agree with TRBD1. The length of the CDR3 is 21 residues. CDR1 is MNHNS and CDR2 is SASEGT in the germline V gene. J lost 0 bases, V lost 5 bases, and 19 bases had no gene match. CDR3 in DNA: TGTGCCAGCAGTCACCCGGGACAGGGGGCGCCTAGCTTATCCATGAACACTGAAGCTTTCTTT. Amino acid sequence: CASSHPGQGAPSLSMNTEAFF.

The sample holds many counts of this clonotype. The chain employs TRBV6-4 and TRBJ2-3; 11 nucleotides align to TRBD1. CDR1 and CDR2 (germline): MRHNA, SNTAGT. The trim removed 0 bases at V and 4 bases at J, leaving 0 bases unmatched. There are 15 residues in the CDR3. The CDR3 spells CASSDSGQGADTQYF. The CDR3, as DNA: TGTGCCAGCAGTGACTCGGGACAGGGGGCAGATACGCAGTATTTT.

In its sample, this clonotype was seen many times. The V and J genes are TRBV7-9 and TRBJ2-2; the D call may be TRBD1 or TRBD2 (5 bases each). The ends were cut back, 11 bases at V and 5 bases at J, with 21 bases in the middle. Germline lookup yields CDR1 SEHNR and CDR2 FQNEAQ (reference sequence). CDR3 length: 15 amino acids. CDR3 loop: CASRGTLGKTGELFF. The CDR3 nucleotides read TGTGCCTCACGTGGGACCCTAGGGAAGACCGGGGAGCTGTTTTTT.

This clonotype was detected ten times or more. The gene calls are TRBV5-8 and TRBJ2-1, with D uncertain. Trimming removed 4 bases from V and 2 bases from J, with 16 bases in between. Germline CDR1 SGHTS, CDR2 YDEGEE. The CDR3 length is 16 residues. CDR3 DNA sequence: TGTGCCAGCAGCCCTTGGTCCCAGTATCCCTACAATGAGCAGTTCTTC. Amino acid sequence: CASSPWSQYPYNEQFF.

This clonotype was detected many times. J is TRBJ2-3 and V is TRBV11-2; 8 nucleotides agree with TRBD2. The junction had 15 bases not matched to a gene; V was cut back by 7 bases and J by 3 bases. The length of the CDR3 is 17 residues. Germline V gene lookup returns CDR1 SGHAT and CDR2 FQNNGV. Written as DNA, the CDR3 is TGTGCCAGCACCCTAGGCGGGGGGCGTAGTTGGACAGATACGCAGTATTTT. Its translation is CASTLGGGRSWTDTQYF.

V and J are TRBV5-6 and TRBJ1-6, with a tentative D call TRBD1 (6 bases). Germline V lookup: CDR1 SGHDT, CDR2 YYEEEE. The CDR3 length is 14 residues. V was shortened by 4 bases and J by 7 bases, with 12 bases between the two germline ends. DNA for the CDR3: TGTGCCAGCAGCACCGGACAGACGAATTCACCCCTCCACTTT. It translates to CASSTGQTNSPLHF.

This clonotype was counted ten times or more. The V gene is TRBV20-1, the J gene TRBJ2-7, with D unresolved. From germline, CDR1 is DFQATT and CDR2 SNEGSKA (reference sequence). This CDR3 is 13 amino acids long. The ends were cut back, 1 base at V and 4 bases at J, with 11 bases in the middle. The CDR3 spells CSARGVVEYEQYF. The DNA of the CDR3 is TGCAGTGCTAGAGGAGTCGTTGAATACGAGCAGTACTTC.

This clonotype appeared many times. The rearrangement uses TRBV4-1 and TRBJ2-5; TRBD2 might be the D (5 bases). This CDR3 is built from 15 residues. Germline CDR1 is MGHRA and CDR2 is YSYEKL. V dropped 4 bases and J dropped 5 bases, with 17 bases sitting between them. The CDR3 DNA follows: TGCGCCAGCAGCCTCCAAGGGTCCGGCGGGGAGACCCAGTACTTC. Protein sequence: CASSLQGSGGETQYF.

In its sample, this clonotype was seen many times. The chain uses TRBV7-2 and TRBJ2-5; D is unclear. Trimming cost V 6 bases and J 1 base, with 12 bases left between them. Germline CDR1 is SGHTA and CDR2 is FQGNSA. The CDR3 is 14 residues long. The CDR3 DNA follows: TGTGCCAGCAGTCGGTCGTGGGGCCAAGAGACCCAGTACTTC. Translating gives CASSRSWGQETQYF.

This clonotype was picked up many times. This rearrangement joins TRBV3-1 to TRBJ2-6; D remains ambiguous. Germline V gene sequence: CDR1 LGHDT, CDR2 YNNKEL (reference sequence). The length of the CDR3 is 17 residues. V lost 0 bases, J lost 1 base, and 10 bases lay in between. CDR3: CASSQDFSASGANVLTF. In DNA form, the CDR3 reads TGTGCCAGCAGCCAAGATTTTTCGGCATCTGGGGCCAACGTCCTGACTTTC.

This clonotype occurred many times. The chain couples TRBV18 to TRBJ2-3; 9 positions agree with TRBD2. The CDR3 totals 15 residues. Trimming took 6 bases from V and 5 from J; bases not matched to a gene: 9. Germline values: CDR1 KGHSH, CDR2 LQKENI. The CDR3 reads CASSRTSVGLDTQYF. In DNA form, the CDR3 reads TGTGCCAGCTCCCGGACTAGCGTCGGGTTAGATACGCAGTATTTT.

The table lists this clonotype with a few counts. Since a much larger clone is just one base distant, this may be a read error. The chain carries TRBV18 and TRBJ2-1; 8 bases are shared with TRBD2. Germline V gene sequence: CDR1 KGHSH, CDR2 LQKENI. This CDR3 is built from 16 residues. Written as DNA, the CDR3 is TGTGCCAGCTCTTCCCTAGAGCGGGGGTTTGACAATGAGCAGTCCTTC. Translating gives CASSSLERGFDNEQSF.